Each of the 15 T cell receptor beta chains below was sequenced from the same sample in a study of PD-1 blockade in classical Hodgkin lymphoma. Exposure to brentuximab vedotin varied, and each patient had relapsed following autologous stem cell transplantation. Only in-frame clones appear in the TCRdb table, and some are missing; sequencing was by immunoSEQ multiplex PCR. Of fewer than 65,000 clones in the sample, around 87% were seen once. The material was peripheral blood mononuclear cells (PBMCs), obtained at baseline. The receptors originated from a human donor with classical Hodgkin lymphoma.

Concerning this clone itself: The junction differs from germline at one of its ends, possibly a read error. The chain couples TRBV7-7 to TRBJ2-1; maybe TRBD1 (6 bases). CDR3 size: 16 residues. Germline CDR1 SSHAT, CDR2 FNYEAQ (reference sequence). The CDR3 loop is CASSLGWQGTYNEQFF. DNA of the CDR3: TGTGCTAGCAGCTTAGGGTGGCAGGGGACCTACAATGAGCAGTTCTTC.

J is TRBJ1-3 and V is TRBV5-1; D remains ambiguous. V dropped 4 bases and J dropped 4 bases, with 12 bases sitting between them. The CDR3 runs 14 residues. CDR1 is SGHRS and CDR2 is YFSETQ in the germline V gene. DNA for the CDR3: TGCGCCAGCAGCCCGATAGAGGGCGGAAACACCATATATTTT. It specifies CASSPIEGGNTIYF.

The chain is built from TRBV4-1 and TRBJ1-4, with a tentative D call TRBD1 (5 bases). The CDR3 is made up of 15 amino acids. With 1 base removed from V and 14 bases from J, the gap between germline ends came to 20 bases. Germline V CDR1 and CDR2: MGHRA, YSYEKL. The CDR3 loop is CASSQALGSLGGLFF. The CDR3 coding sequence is TGCGCCAGCAGCCAAGCTCTGGGGTCCCTTGGGGGTCTGTTTTTT.

The CDR3 DNA sequence: TGTGCCAGCAGCTTAGCGCTTGGCCGAGAGACCCAGTACTTC. This translates into CASSLALGRETQYF. The chain uses TRBV7-6 and TRBJ2-5; D unresolved. Trimming took off 0 bases at V and 4 bases at J, with 9 bases between the two ends. Germline loops: CDR1 SGHVS, CDR2 FNYEAQ. The length of the CDR3 is 14 residues.

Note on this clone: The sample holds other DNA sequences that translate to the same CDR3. The CDR3 loop reads CASSQEGLSYNEQFF. CDR3 bases: TGCGCCAGCAGCCAGGAAGGCTTATCCTACAATGAGCAGTTCTTC. The gene calls are TRBV4-1 and TRBJ2-1; D call uncertain. This CDR3 has 15 residues. Trimming pared 3 bases from V and 1 base from J, leaving 10 bases between. CDR1 and CDR2 (germline): MGHRA, YSYEKL.

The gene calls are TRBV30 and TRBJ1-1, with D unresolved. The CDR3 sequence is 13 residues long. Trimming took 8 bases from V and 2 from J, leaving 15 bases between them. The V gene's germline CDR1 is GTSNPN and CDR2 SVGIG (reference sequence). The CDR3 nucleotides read TGTGCCCGTGAGCGCGTCCAAAACACTGAAGCTTTCTTT. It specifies CARERVQNTEAFF.

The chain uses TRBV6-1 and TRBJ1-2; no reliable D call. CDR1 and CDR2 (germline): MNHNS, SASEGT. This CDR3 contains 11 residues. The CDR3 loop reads CSTELNYGYTF. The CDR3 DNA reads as TGTTCCACTGAGCTTAACTATGGCTACACCTTC.

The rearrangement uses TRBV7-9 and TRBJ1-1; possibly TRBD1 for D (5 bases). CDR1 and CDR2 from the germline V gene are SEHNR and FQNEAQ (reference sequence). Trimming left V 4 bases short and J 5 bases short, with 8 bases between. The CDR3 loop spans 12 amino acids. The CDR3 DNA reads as TGTGCCAGCAGCTGGGACGAAACTGAAGCTTTCTTT. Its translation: CASSWDETEAFF.

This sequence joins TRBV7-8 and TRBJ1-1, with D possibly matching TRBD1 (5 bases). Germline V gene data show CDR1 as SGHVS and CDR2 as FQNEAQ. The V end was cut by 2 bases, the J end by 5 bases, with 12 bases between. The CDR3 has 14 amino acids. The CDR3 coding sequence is TGTGCCAGCAGCTTATCAGGGATGGTTACTGAAGCTTTCTTT. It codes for CASSLSGMVTEAFF.

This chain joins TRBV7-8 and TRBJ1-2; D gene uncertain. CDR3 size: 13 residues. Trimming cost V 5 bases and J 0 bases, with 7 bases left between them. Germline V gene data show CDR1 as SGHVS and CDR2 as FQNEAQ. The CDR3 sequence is CASSHGANYGYTF. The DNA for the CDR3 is TGTGCCAGCAGCCACGGGGCTAACTATGGCTACACCTTC.

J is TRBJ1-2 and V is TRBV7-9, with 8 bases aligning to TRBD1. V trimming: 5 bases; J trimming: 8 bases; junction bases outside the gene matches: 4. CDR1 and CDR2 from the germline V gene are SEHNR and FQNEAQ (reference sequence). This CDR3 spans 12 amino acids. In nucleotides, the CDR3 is TGTGCCAGCAGCCTGACAGGGGTCGGCTACACCTTC. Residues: CASSLTGVGYTF.

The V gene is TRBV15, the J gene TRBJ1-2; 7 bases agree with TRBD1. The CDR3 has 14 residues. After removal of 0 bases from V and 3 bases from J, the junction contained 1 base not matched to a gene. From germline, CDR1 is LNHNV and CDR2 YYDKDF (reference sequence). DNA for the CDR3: TGTGCCACCAGCAGAGATAGGGGGCACTATGGCTACACCTTC. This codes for CATSRDRGHYGYTF. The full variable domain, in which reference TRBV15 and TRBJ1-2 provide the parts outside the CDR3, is DAMVIQNPRYQVTQFGKPVTLSCSQTLNHNVMYWYQQKSSQAPKLLFHYYDKDFNNEADTPDNFQSRRPNTSFCFLDIRSPGLGDTAMYLCATSRDRGHYGYTFGSGTRLTVV.

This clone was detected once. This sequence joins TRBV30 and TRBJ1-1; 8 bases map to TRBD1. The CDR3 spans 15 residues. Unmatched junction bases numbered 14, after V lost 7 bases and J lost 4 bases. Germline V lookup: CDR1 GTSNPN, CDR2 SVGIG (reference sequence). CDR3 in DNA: TGTGCCTCCTCCGGGACAGGCCTAGGTTCCACTGAAGCTTTCTTT. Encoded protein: CASSGTGLGSTEAFF.

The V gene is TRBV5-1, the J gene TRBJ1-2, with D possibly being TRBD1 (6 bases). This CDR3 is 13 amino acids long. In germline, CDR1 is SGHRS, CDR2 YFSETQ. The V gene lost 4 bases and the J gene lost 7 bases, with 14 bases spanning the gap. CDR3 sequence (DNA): TGCGCCAGCAGCCTGGACAGAGGAGGTGGCTACACCTTC. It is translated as CASSLDRGGGYTF.

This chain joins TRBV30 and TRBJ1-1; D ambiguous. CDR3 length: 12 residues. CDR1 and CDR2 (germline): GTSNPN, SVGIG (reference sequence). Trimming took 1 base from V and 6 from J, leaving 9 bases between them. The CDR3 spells CAWSGRDAEAFF. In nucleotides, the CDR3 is TGTGCCTGGAGTGGGAGAGACGCTGAAGCTTTCTTT. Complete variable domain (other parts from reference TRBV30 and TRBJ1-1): SQTIHQWPATLVQPVGSPLSLECTVEGTSNPNLYWYRQAAGRGLQLLFYSVGIGQISSEVPQNLSASRPQDRQFILSSKKLLLSDSGFYLCAWSGRDAEAFFGQGTRLTVV.